These T cell receptor beta chains were read from a single sample in a study of beta chain features in type 1 diabetes. Sequencing used immunoSEQ multiplex PCR; TCRdb keeps in-frame clones, though not all of them. In the table there are over 120,000 clones, roughly 10% of which are singletons. The material sequenced was naive CD4+ T cells from blood. These receptors were obtained from a man aged 18-30 years in good health. CDR3s include the opening cysteine and the closing phenylalanine or tryptophan. D genes are given only for firm matches. Not every row has a clone size; where given, it reads once, few, many or a size class.

cdr3_aa: CASSFRLGTSDTQYF
cdr3_nt: TGTGCCAGCAGCTTTCGTCTTGGGACTAGCGATACGCAGTATTTT
v_call: TRBV7-9
j_call: TRBJ2-3
d_call: TRBD2
clone_size: .

cdr3_aa: CASLQGVGDTQYF
cdr3_nt: TGTGCCAGCCTACAGGGAGTTGGAGATACGCAGTATTTT
v_call: TRBV28
j_call: TRBJ2-3
d_call: .
clone_size: .

cdr3_aa: CASSVAGSGANVLTF
cdr3_nt: TGTGCCAGCAGCGTAGCAGGGTCTGGGGCCAACGTCCTGACTTTC
v_call: TRBV9
j_call: TRBJ2-6
d_call: .
clone_size: few

cdr3_aa: CASSPVRETQYF
cdr3_nt: TGTGCCAGCAGCCCTGTCCGGGAGACCCAGTACTTC
v_call: TRBV7-2
j_call: TRBJ2-5
d_call: .
clone_size: few

cdr3_aa: CASSEGRGGYQETQYF
cdr3_nt: TGTGCCAGCAGCGAGGGGCGGGGGGGGTACCAAGAGACCCAGTACTTC
v_call: TRBV9
j_call: TRBJ2-5
d_call: TRBD2
clone_size: few

cdr3_aa: CSVCRTSGGACEQYF
cdr3_nt: TGCAGCGTTTGCAGGACTAGCGGGGGGGCGTGTGAGCAGTACTTC
v_call: TRBV29-1
j_call: TRBJ2-7
d_call: TRBD2
clone_size: .

cdr3_aa: CASRGRDSYNSPLHF
cdr3_nt: TGTGCCAGCAGGGGCCGGGACAGTTATAATTCACCCCTCCACTTT
v_call: TRBV6-4
j_call: TRBJ1-6
d_call: TRBD1
clone_size: .

cdr3_aa: CSVGDYLGQYF
cdr3_nt: TGCAGTGTCGGGGATTACTTGGGGCAGTACTTC
v_call: TRBV20-1
j_call: TRBJ2-7
d_call: .
clone_size: .

cdr3_aa: CASRTSGGYTDTQYF
cdr3_nt: TGTGCCAGCAGGACTAGCGGGGGGTACACAGATACGCAGTATTTT
v_call: TRBV6-5
j_call: TRBJ2-3
d_call: TRBD2
clone_size: .

cdr3_aa: CASSRTGGRSYNEQFF
cdr3_nt: TGCGCCAGCAGCCGAACCGGGGGGCGCTCCTACAATGAGCAGTTCTTC
v_call: TRBV5-1
j_call: TRBJ2-1
d_call: .
clone_size: .

cdr3_aa: CASSQAVQGAGQYF
cdr3_nt: TGCGCCAGCAGCCAAGCGGTACAGGGTGCGGGGCAGTACTTC
v_call: TRBV4-1
j_call: TRBJ2-7
d_call: .
clone_size: few

cdr3_aa: CASSAARGEGASSGANVLTF
cdr3_nt: TGTGCCAGCAGCGCCGCCCGGGGAGAGGGTGCCTCCTCTGGGGCCAACGTCCTGACTTTC
v_call: TRBV21-1
j_call: TRBJ2-6
d_call: .
clone_size: few

cdr3_aa: CASSLGQSAEAFF
cdr3_nt: TGCGCCAGCAGCTTGGGGCAGTCCGCTGAAGCTTTCTTT
v_call: TRBV5-1
j_call: TRBJ1-1
d_call: .
clone_size: .

cdr3_aa: CASRTGTGYYGYTF
cdr3_nt: TGCGCCAGCAGGACAGGGACAGGATACTATGGCTACACCTTC
v_call: TRBV5-1
j_call: TRBJ1-2
d_call: TRBD1
clone_size: few

cdr3_aa: CASSETPGLSEKLFF
cdr3_nt: TGTGCCAGCAGCGAGACTCCGGGACTAAGCGAAAAACTGTTTTTT
v_call: TRBV9
j_call: TRBJ1-4
d_call: .
clone_size: .

cdr3_aa: CASKEGGADTQYF
cdr3_nt: TGTGCCAGCAAAGAGGGGGGGGCAGATACGCAGTATTTT
v_call: TRBV6-5
j_call: TRBJ2-3
d_call: .
clone_size: .

cdr3_aa: CASSLGTGYNSPLHF
cdr3_nt: TGTGCCAGCAGCTTAGGAACAGGATATAATTCACCCCTCCACTTT
v_call: TRBV7-2
j_call: TRBJ1-6
d_call: .
clone_size: few

cdr3_aa: CASSTLADPAETQYF
cdr3_nt: TGTGCCAGCAGTACACTAGCGGACCCCGCCGAGACCCAGTACTTC
v_call: TRBV6-6
j_call: TRBJ2-5
d_call: TRBD2
clone_size: .

cdr3_aa: CASSPSGGRYEQYF
cdr3_nt: TGTGCCAGCTCACCAAGCGGGGGCCGCTACGAGCAGTACTTC
v_call: TRBV18
j_call: TRBJ2-7
d_call: TRBD2
clone_size: many

cdr3_aa: CASSYQLTRRTDTQYF
cdr3_nt: TGTGCCAGCAGTTACCAGTTGACTAGACGCACAGATACGCAGTATTTT
v_call: TRBV6-5
j_call: TRBJ2-3
d_call: .
clone_size: few

cdr3_aa: CASSFSLKGEHEQYF
cdr3_nt: TGTGCCAGCAGCTTCTCCCTTAAGGGGGAACACGAGCAGTACTTC
v_call: TRBV7-9
j_call: TRBJ2-7
d_call: .
clone_size: many

cdr3_aa: CASSQGPGKEDGYTF
cdr3_nt: TGCGCCAGCAGCCAAGGGCCGGGAAAAGAGGATGGCTACACCTTC
v_call: TRBV4-1
j_call: TRBJ1-2
d_call: .
clone_size: few

cdr3_aa: CATSRDRAGDEQFF
cdr3_nt: TGTGCCACCAGCAGAGACCGCGCAGGGGATGAGCAGTTCTTC
v_call: TRBV15
j_call: TRBJ2-1
d_call: .
clone_size: .